Listed here is a single T cell receptor (beta chain). Only in-frame clones appear in the TCRdb table, and some are missing; sequencing was by immunoSEQ multiplex PCR. The sample carries hundreds of thousands of clones, about 87% recorded once. The data belong to a study of blood T cell repertoires in COVID-19. Study summary: Samples of COVID-19 (acute and convalescent) were obtained from the United States, Italy and Spain. The cDNA or gDNA used as material had been derived from T cells, B-cell-depleted T cells, or PBMCs.

A Seattle source enrolled patients during active infection and followed them longitudinally. The receptor comes from a woman aged 30 to 39 with COVID-19, enrolled during active disease. The sample taken for sequencing was peripheral blood.

Here the CDR3 DNA reads TGTGCCAGCAGCTTAGAGCAGGGCGCAGATACGCAGTATTTT. Protein sequence: CASSLEQGADTQYF. The V gene is TRBV7-2, the J gene TRBJ2-3; perhaps TRBD1 as D (5 bases). The CDR3 is 14 residues long. Germline CDR1 and CDR2: SGHTA and FQGNSA. V lost 1 base and J 4 bases, leaving 9 bases between the germline ends.